The entry that follows covers one T cell receptor beta chain sequence. This sample was taken from a study of blood T cell repertoires in COVID-19. Profiled with immunoSEQ multiplex PCR; TCRdb holds only in-frame clones, not every one. The repertoire has about 150,000 clones, over 70% of them found once; the top ten carry approximately 0.5%. The receptor's source is a man aged 60 to 75 with acute or convalescent COVID-19. Sequences were obtained from peripheral blood.

The CDR3 DNA reads TGTGCCAGCAGTCTGTCAGATACGCAGTATTTT. Amino acid sequence: CASSLSDTQYF. The chain joins TRBV28 to TRBJ2-3; D is unresolved. V was trimmed by 5 bases and J by 4 bases, leaving 4 bases between them. Germline lookup yields CDR1 MDHEN and CDR2 SYDVKM. The CDR3 is made up of 11 amino acids. The full variable domain, completed using reference TRBV28 and TRBJ2-3, is DVKVTQSSRYLVKRTGEKVFLECVQDMDHENMFWYRQDPGLGLRLIYFSYDVKMKEKGDIPEGYSVSREKKERFSLILESASTNQTSMYLCASSLSDTQYFGPGTRLTVL.